This entry lists 28 T cell receptor beta chains sequenced from one sample in a study of T cells in narcolepsy. The assay was immunoSEQ multiplex PCR, and TCRdb's table has in-frame clones only and misses some. The profile shows under 35,000 clones, around 87% of them singletons. Input material: memory (CD45RA-) CD4+ T cells from blood. Receptors originate from a human donor in good health.

The chain uses TRBV6-6 and TRBJ1-1; no clear D. Germline CDR1 is MNHNY and CDR2 is SVGAGI (reference sequence). The CDR3 length is 16 residues. V lost 7 bases, J lost 0 bases, and 18 bases lay in between. The CDR3 reads CASTLEASGLNTEAFF. The CDR3, as DNA: TGTGCCAGCACCCTTGAGGCTTCGGGTTTGAACACTGAAGCTTTCTTT.

This clone was observed a few times. J is TRBJ2-5 and V is TRBV27; no clear D gene. The CDR3 spans 15 residues. With 2 bases removed from V and 1 base from J, the gap between germline ends came to 11 bases. Germline-derived CDR1 and CDR2 are MNHEY and SMNVEV (reference sequence). The CDR3 nucleotides read TGTGCCAGCAGTTTAAGGGTGGGCGGCCAAGAGACCCAGTACTTC. Encoded protein: CASSLRVGGQETQYF.

The V gene is TRBV28, the J gene TRBJ2-5; 8 bases match TRBD1. The closer fit of TRBJ2-7 to the DNA end suggests the J call may be wrong. CDR1 and CDR2 from the germline V gene are MDHEN and SYDVKM. The CDR3 is made up of 14 amino acids. The CDR3 bases are TGTGCCAGCAGTTTATCAGGGGGCAGGAACGAGCAGTACTTC. Amino acid sequence: CASSLSGGRNEQYF.

V gene TRBV2 combines with J gene TRBJ1-2, with 8 nucleotides matching TRBD1. Germline V gives CDR1 SNHLY, CDR2 FYNNEI. The CDR3 runs to 13 residues. J gave up 4 bases and V 7 bases, and 5 bases lay outside the gene matches. The CDR3, as DNA: TGTGCCAGCATTACGGACAGGGCCTATGGCTACACCTTC. This translates into CASITDRAYGYTF.

The V call is TRBV9, the J call TRBJ2-1; D is ambiguous. The V end lost 3 bases, the J end lost 8 bases, and 18 bases lay between the germline ends. Germline V gives CDR1 SGDLS, CDR2 YYNGEE. The CDR3 extends over 15 amino acids. CDR3 sequence (DNA): TGTGCCAGCAGCGCCCGGGCCAAGGATTGGGATGAGCAGTTCTTC. Its translation: CASSARAKDWDEQFF.

The J gene is TRBJ2-7, the V gene TRBV7-9; D possibly corresponds to TRBD2 (6 bases). In germline, CDR1 is SEHNR, CDR2 FQNEAQ (reference sequence). Trimming took 5 bases from V and 0 from J, leaving 11 bases between them. The CDR3 sequence is 14 residues long. The CDR3 sequence is CASSHSGDSYEQYF. CDR3 nucleotide sequence: TGTGCCAGCAGCCATAGCGGTGACTCCTACGAGCAGTACTTC.

This chain joins TRBV28 and TRBJ1-3; tentatively, D is TRBD1 (5 bases). The germline gives CDR1 MDHEN, CDR2 SYDVKM. The CDR3 is 15 residues long. Trimming left V 5 bases short and J 1 base short, with 12 bases between. The CDR3 sequence is CASSPGTLSGNTIYF. CDR3 nucleotide sequence: TGTGCCAGCAGTCCCGGGACCCTATCTGGAAACACCATATATTTT.

The chain employs TRBV30 and TRBJ1-3; D gene unclear. Trimming removed 1 base from V and 4 bases from J, with 11 bases in between. CDR1 GTSNPN and CDR2 SVGIG come from the germline V gene (reference sequence). This CDR3 has 14 residues. This chain's CDR3 is CAWSGLRPGNTIYF. CDR3 nucleotides: TGTGCCTGGAGTGGCCTCAGGCCGGGAAACACCATATATTTT.

This chain joins TRBV28 and TRBJ2-3, with 11 bases aligning to TRBD2. CDR1 is MDHEN and CDR2 is SYDVKM in the germline V gene. Trimming removed 5 bases from V and 0 bases from J; junction bases left unmatched: 10. The CDR3 length is 18 residues. CDR3 sequence: CASSLPGTSGRSTDTQYF. The CDR3 region has the DNA TGTGCCAGCAGTCTCCCCGGGACTAGCGGACGAAGCACAGATACGCAGTATTTT. The variable domain in full, completed from reference TRBV28 and TRBJ2-3, reads DVKVTQSSRYLVKRTGEKVFLECVQDMDHENMFWYRQDPGLGLRLIYFSYDVKMKEKGDIPEGYSVSREKKERFSLILESASTNQTSMYLCASSLPGTSGRSTDTQYFGPGTRLTVL.

The V gene is TRBV5-1, the J gene TRBJ2-5, with no clear D. Between the trimmed V and J ends, which lost 9 bases and 5 bases, there was a span of 20 bases. The CDR3 sequence is 14 residues long. Germline V CDR1 and CDR2: SGHRS, YFSETQ. This CDR3 reads CANSPSTQRETQYF. The CDR3, as DNA: TGCGCCAACAGTCCCAGCACACAACGGGAGACCCAGTACTTC.

The rearrangement links TRBV6-1 to TRBJ2-7; TRBD2 agrees at 7 bases. Germline lookup yields CDR1 MNHNS and CDR2 SASEGT. The CDR3 spans 12 residues. J lost 4 bases, V lost 8 bases, and 5 bases had no gene match. The CDR3 nucleotides are TGTGCCAGCGGGGAGGGGAAATACGAGCAGTACTTC. Amino acid sequence: CASGEGKYEQYF.

V and J are TRBV28 and TRBJ2-7; TRBD1 matches 9 bases. Germline V lookup: CDR1 MDHEN, CDR2 SYDVKM. V lost 6 bases and J lost 7; bases outside the gene matches: 13. This CDR3 is built from 15 residues. DNA of the CDR3: TGTGCCAGCAGAACCCTGTCCGGGACAGGGCGGGAGCAGTACTTC. Protein sequence: CASRTLSGTGREQYF.

This rearrangement joins TRBV14 to TRBJ1-1; 8 nucleotides align to TRBD1. Per the germline V gene, CDR1 is SGHDN and CDR2 is FVKESK. After removal of 2 bases from V and 6 bases from J, the junction contained 8 bases not matched to a gene. The CDR3 spans 15 residues. The CDR3 DNA is TGTGCCAGCAGCCAAAATACAGGGGGGTACGCTGAAGCTTTCTTT. It encodes CASSQNTGGYAEAFF.

The genes are TRBV30 and TRBJ2-1, with D tentatively TRBD1 or TRBD2 (6 bases each). CDR3 length: 15 amino acids. Germline V gives CDR1 GTSNPN, CDR2 SVGIG (reference sequence). With 0 bases removed from V and 4 bases from J, the gap between germline ends came to 13 bases. The CDR3 is CAWSVPGAHYNEQFF. The CDR3 DNA follows: TGTGCCTGGAGTGTACCGGGGGCACATTACAATGAGCAGTTCTTC.

The J gene is TRBJ2-1, the V gene TRBV7-2; D call uncertain. CDR1 and CDR2 (germline): SGHTA, FQGNSA. The CDR3 is 11 residues long. V shed 9 bases and J shed 9 bases, with 12 bases lying between them. This chain's CDR3 is CASPPAGEQFF. The CDR3 DNA follows: TGTGCCAGTCCCCCGGCCGGTGAGCAGTTCTTC.

The J gene is TRBJ2-1, the V gene TRBV5-4, with D possibly TRBD1 on 6 matching bases. Germline V gene lookup returns CDR1 SGHNT and CDR2 YYREEE (reference sequence). Between the trimmed V and J ends, which lost 5 bases and 9 bases, there was a span of 18 bases. CDR3 size: 14 residues. DNA for the CDR3: TGTGCCAGCAGTGCTACCGGGACAATTGGTGAGCAGTTCTTC. Its protein product is CASSATGTIGEQFF.

The chain links TRBV30 to TRBJ2-5; tentative D call: TRBD1 (6 bases). The length of the CDR3 is 12 residues. CDR1 and CDR2 (germline): GTSNPN, SVGIG (reference sequence). V gave up 1 base and J gave up 3 bases, with 6 bases separating them. The CDR3 loop is CAWSGTEETQYF. CDR3 DNA sequence: TGTGCCTGGAGTGGGACAGAAGAGACCCAGTACTTC.

This chain links TRBV27 with TRBJ2-2; TRBD1 or TRBD2 may be the D gene (6 bases each). Germline-derived CDR1 and CDR2 are MNHEY and SMNVEV (reference sequence). The ends were cut back, 3 bases at V and 1 base at J, with 15 bases in the middle. The CDR3 spans 17 residues. CDR3 DNA sequence: TGTGCCAGCAGTTTTTGGACGGGGGCCTTGAACACCGGGGAGCTGTTTTTT. Amino acid sequence: CASSFWTGALNTGELFF.

This clone occurred once. V usage is TRBV25-1 and J usage is TRBJ1-1; a weak D match, TRBD1 (5 bases). This CDR3 spans 12 amino acids. V dropped 5 bases and J dropped 4 bases, with 8 bases sitting between them. From germline, CDR1 is MGHDK and CDR2 SYGVNS. The CDR3 spells CASSPTVTEAFF. CDR3 in DNA: TGTGCCAGCAGTCCGACAGTCACTGAAGCTTTCTTT.

This clone was observed a single time. The chain links TRBV5-4 to TRBJ1-1; 11 bases are a match to TRBD1. There are 14 residues in the CDR3. Germline V gene lookup returns CDR1 SGHNT and CDR2 YYREEE (reference sequence). V gave up 5 bases and J gave up 5 bases; unmatched junction bases: 5. This CDR3 reads CASRAGQGATEAFF. The CDR3 DNA sequence: TGTGCCAGCAGGGCTGGACAGGGGGCTACTGAAGCTTTCTTT. Based on the CDR3 plus reference TRBV5-4 and TRBJ1-1, the full variable domain is ETGVTQSPTHLIKTRGQQVTLRCSSQSGHNTVSWYQQALGQGPQFIFQYYREEENGRGNFPPRFSGLQFPNYSSELNVNALELDDSALYLCASRAGQGATEAFFGQGTRLTVV.

This clone is a singleton in its sample. V usage is TRBV5-1 and J usage is TRBJ2-3; D is possibly TRBD1 or TRBD2 (5 bases each). CDR3 length: 15 amino acids. Trimming removed 3 bases from V and 0 bases from J, with 11 bases in between. CDR1 is SGHRS, CDR2 YFSETQ, per germline. Here the CDR3 reads CASSSRDGSTDTQYF. DNA of the CDR3: TGCGCCAGCAGCTCTCGGGACGGGAGCACAGATACGCAGTATTTT.

A few counts support this clone. The chain links TRBV19 to TRBJ2-2; 7 nucleotides align to TRBD2. Germline CDR1 reads LNHDA; CDR2 reads SQIVND (reference sequence). V was clipped by 6 bases and J by 6 bases; unmatched bases: 7. CDR3 length: 14 residues. The CDR3 DNA is TGTGCCAGTAGGCGGCGGGAGACACCCGGGGAGCTGTTTTTT. Amino acid sequence: CASRRRETPGELFF.

The rearrangement uses TRBV7-6 and TRBJ1-1; D might be TRBD1 (5 bases). Germline values: CDR1 SGHVS, CDR2 FNYEAQ. With 3 bases removed from V and 7 bases from J, the gap between germline ends came to 18 bases. This CDR3 is built from 15 residues. Here the CDR3 reads CASSFQGLMTDEAFF. The CDR3 region has the DNA TGTGCCAGCAGCTTCCAGGGACTAATGACGGATGAAGCTTTCTTT.

The CDR3 here is CAWSPGANYGYTF. CDR3 in DNA: TGTGCCTGGAGTCCAGGAGCAAACTATGGCTACACCTTC. The rearrangement joins TRBV30 to TRBJ1-2; D call uncertain. Germline values: CDR1 GTSNPN, CDR2 SVGIG (reference sequence). V was trimmed by 2 bases and J by 2 bases, leaving 9 bases between them. The CDR3 has 13 amino acids.

The V call is TRBV27, the J call TRBJ1-2; D is ambiguous. Germline V gene data show CDR1 as MNHEY and CDR2 as SMNVEV (reference sequence). V lost 6 bases to trimming and J lost 8 bases, with 16 bases between them. This CDR3 region has 13 residues. The CDR3 sequence: CASSKAGARGYTF. CDR3 nucleotides: TGTGCCAGCAGCAAGGCAGGTGCAAGGGGCTACACCTTC.

This clone has more than one count but fewer than ten. CDR3 sequence reads: CASSFGTGNEKLFF. CDR3 nucleotide sequence: TGTGCCAGCAGCTTTGGGACGGGGAATGAAAAACTGTTTTTT. This chain connects TRBV7-9 to TRBJ1-4, with D perhaps TRBD1 (5 bases). Trimming left V 3 bases short and J 5 bases short, with 10 bases between. CDR1 is SEHNR and CDR2 is FQNEAQ in the germline V gene (reference sequence). The CDR3 extends over 14 amino acids.

The V call is TRBV10-3, the J call TRBJ1-4; D is uncertain. The length of the CDR3 is 13 residues. V lost 4 bases, J lost 0 bases, and 3 bases lay in between. Germline V gene data show CDR1 as ENHRY and CDR2 as SYGVKD. The DNA for the CDR3 is TGTGCCATCAGTGTAACAACTAATGAAAAACTGTTTTTT. It codes for CAISVTTNEKLFF.

The chain is built from TRBV5-1 and TRBJ2-3; D may be TRBD2 (5 bases). The CDR3 covers 15 residues. In germline, CDR1 is SGHRS, CDR2 YFSETQ. Trimming removed 5 bases at V and 2 bases at J, with 15 bases between. The CDR3 nucleotides are TGCGCCAGCAGAGAGGGTGACGGATACACAGATACGCAGTATTTT. The encoded protein is CASREGDGYTDTQYF.